The 29 T cell receptor beta chains given below trace back to one sample, sequenced in a study of blood T cell repertoires in COVID-19. Measured with immunoSEQ multiplex PCR; TCRdb has only the in-frame clones, and not every one. The sample consists of about 69,000 clones, 65% to 90% of them appearing once. The sequenced material came from peripheral blood. Receptor source: a man of 80 years or more with acute or convalescent COVID-19.

The rearrangement uses TRBV10-3 and TRBJ1-6; 7 nucleotides align to TRBD1. CDR3 length equals 14 residues. The germline gives CDR1 ENHRY, CDR2 SYGVKD. Trimming took 2 bases from V and 8 from J; bases not matched to a gene: 3. The CDR3 sequence is CAISEGQGDSPLHF. The DNA of the CDR3 is TGTGCCATCAGTGAGGGGCAGGGGGATTCACCCCTCCACTTT.

The V gene is TRBV7-6, the J gene TRBJ2-7; 14 positions agree with TRBD2. Germline-derived CDR1 and CDR2 are SGHVS and FNYEAQ. The length of the CDR3 is 15 residues. V trimming: 5 bases; J trimming: 4 bases; junction bases outside the gene matches: 4. The CDR3 coding sequence is TGTGCCAGCAGCACCGGGACTAGCGGGAGTTACGAGCAGTACTTC. Its translation: CASSTGTSGSYEQYF. Using reference TRBV7-6 and TRBJ2-7 for the parts outside the CDR3, the full variable domain is GAGVSQSPRYKVTKRGQDVALRCDPISGHVSLYWYRQALGQGPEFLTYFNYEAQQDKSGLPNDRFSAERPEGSISTLTIQRTEQRDSAMYRCASSTGTSGSYEQYFGPGTRLTVT.

The V and J genes are TRBV12-3 or TRBV12-4 and TRBJ1-2; D gene unclear. The CDR3 has 11 residues. V was shortened by 6 bases and J by 6 bases, with 8 bases between the two germline ends. The CDR3: CASSSGDGYTF. The CDR3 DNA reads as TGTGCCAGCAGCAGCGGAGATGGCTACACCTTC.

The chain joins TRBV3-1 (or the pseudogene TRBV3-2) to TRBJ2-1; 8 bases line up with TRBD2. Germline V gene sequence: CDR1 LGHDT, CDR2 YNNKEL (reference sequence). V was clipped by 4 bases and J by 2 bases; unmatched bases: 4. The CDR3 is 15 amino acids. The CDR3 loop reads CASSRGTRTYNEQFF. The CDR3 bases are TGTGCCAGCAGCCGCGGGACTAGAACCTACAATGAGCAGTTCTTC.

CDR3 nucleotide sequence: TGCGCCAGCAGCCCCGGACAGGTGAGCGAGCAGTACTTC. This gives the protein CASSPGQVSEQYF. The rearrangement links TRBV5-1 to TRBJ2-7; 7 bases fit TRBD1. Per the germline V gene, CDR1 is SGHRS and CDR2 is YFSETQ. Unmatched junction bases numbered 7, after V lost 4 bases and J lost 6 bases. The CDR3 extends over 13 amino acids. Combining the CDR3 with reference TRBV5-1 and TRBJ2-7 gives the whole variable domain KAGVTQTPRYLIKTRGQQVTLSCSPISGHRSVSWYQQTPGQGLQFLFEYFSETQRNKGNFPGRFSGRQFSNSRSEMNVSTLELGDSALYLCASSPGQVSEQYFGPGTRLTVT.

The count of this clone is one. The rearrangement uses TRBV15 and TRBJ2-3; D perhaps matches TRBD1 (5 bases). Germline values: CDR1 LNHNV, CDR2 YYDKDF (reference sequence). The V gene lost 0 bases and the J gene lost 1 base, with 14 bases spanning the gap. This CDR3 contains 17 residues. The CDR3 DNA reads TGTGCCACCAGCAGAGATTCAAGGACATTGGGCACAGATACGCAGTATTTT. This encodes CATSRDSRTLGTDTQYF.

Comments on this clone: This sample includes further DNA sequences coding for the same CDR3. This chain joins TRBV4-1 and TRBJ2-1; D might be TRBD2 (5 bases). The CDR3 has 14 amino acids. Trimming shortened V by 0 bases and J by 10 bases, and 13 bases separated the two germline ends. Germline V CDR1 and CDR2: MGHRA, YSYEKL. The CDR3 protein is CASSQDARGREQFF. As DNA, the CDR3 is TGCGCCAGCAGCCAAGATGCCCGGGGTCGGGAGCAGTTCTTC.

The V call is TRBV10-2, the J call TRBJ2-2; 9 nucleotides align to TRBD2. The CDR3 totals 14 residues. The germline V gene has CDR1 WSHSY and CDR2 SAAADI. The J segment lost 3 bases and the V segment lost 6 bases, leaving 2 bases of the junction unmatched. CDR3 bases: TGCGCCAGCAGGGCGGGAGGGCACACCGGGGAGCTGTTTTTT. Amino acids: CASRAGGHTGELFF.

The chain couples TRBV12-5 to TRBJ2-1; D gene unclear. Trimming cost V 9 bases and J 2 bases, with 17 bases left between them. The CDR3 is 15 residues long. The germline V gene has CDR1 LGHNT and CDR2 FRNRAP. The CDR3 region is CARISTPFAYNEQFF. As DNA, the CDR3 is TGTGCTAGGATTTCTACCCCCTTCGCCTACAATGAGCAGTTCTTC.

The chain is built from TRBV6-1 and TRBJ2-7; D remains ambiguous. V was trimmed by 2 bases and J by 6 bases, leaving 2 bases between them. The CDR3 is 10 residues long. Germline V gives CDR1 MNHNS, CDR2 SASEGT. In DNA form, the CDR3 reads TGTGCCAGCAGTGAACGCGAGCAGTACTTC. Its translation: CASSEREQYF.

The CDR3 sequence is CASRPTGTTTDTQYF. The CDR3 coding sequence is TGTGCCAGCAGGCCTACAGGGACTACCACAGATACGCAGTATTTT. The V call is TRBV28, the J call TRBJ2-3; weak D call: TRBD2 (7 bases). The V gene lost 6 bases and the J gene lost 2 bases, with 15 bases spanning the gap. Germline values: CDR1 MDHEN, CDR2 SYDVKM. The CDR3 has 15 amino acids.

This rearrangement joins TRBV4-2 to TRBJ1-1; D uncertain. Trimming removed 0 bases at V and 3 bases at J, with 8 bases between. CDR3 length equals 14 residues. Germline V gives CDR1 LGHNA, CDR2 YNFKEQ. The CDR3 here is CASSQDLVDTEAFF. In nucleotides, the CDR3 is TGTGCCAGCAGCCAAGACCTAGTAGACACTGAAGCTTTCTTT.

The V call is TRBV19, the J call TRBJ1-3, with TRBD1 identical over 7 bases. V shed 5 bases, J shed 0 bases, and the junction held 4 bases outside the gene matches. Looked up from germline, CDR1 is LNHDA and CDR2 is SQIVND (reference sequence). The length of the CDR3 is 15 residues. The CDR3 sequence is CASSWDSYSGNTIYF. For the CDR3, the DNA is TGTGCCAGTAGTTGGGACAGCTACTCTGGAAACACCATATATTTT.

This rearrangement joins TRBV24-1 to TRBJ1-1; 7 bases match TRBD1. Germline V gives CDR1 KGHDR, CDR2 SFDVKD. V lost 7 bases, J lost 10 bases, and 5 bases stayed unmatched. The CDR3 has 11 amino acids. The CDR3 sequence: CATSIQGRAFF. DNA for the CDR3: TGTGCCACCAGCATACAGGGGAGAGCTTTCTTT.

V is TRBV3-1 (or the pseudogene TRBV3-2) and J is TRBJ1-2; no clear D gene. Germline V gives CDR1 LGHDT, CDR2 YNNKEL (reference sequence). V lost 4 bases to trimming and J lost 2 bases, with 14 bases between them. The CDR3 spans 15 residues. The CDR3 region is CASSPVVGGNYGYTF. The CDR3 DNA follows: TGTGCCAGCAGCCCGGTTGTGGGAGGGAACTATGGCTACACCTTC.

The gene calls are TRBV4-3 and TRBJ2-7; D is possibly TRBD2 (6 bases). Germline V lookup: CDR1 LGHNA, CDR2 YSLEER. Trimming left V 3 bases short and J 0 bases short, with 18 bases between. CDR3 length equals 17 residues. DNA for the CDR3: TGCGCCAGCAGCCATGTATCTTCCGGGACTGGCTCCTACGAGCAGTACTTC. Amino acids: CASSHVSSGTGSYEQYF.

The genes are TRBV30 and TRBJ1-2; D gene ambiguous. The CDR3 runs to 14 residues. Germline V lookup: CDR1 GTSNPN, CDR2 SVGIG (reference sequence). V was pared by 4 bases and J by 4 bases, with 16 bases between. CDR3 region: CAWTPAGFGYGYTF. CDR3 DNA: TGTGCCTGGACCCCGGCAGGCTTTGGCTATGGCTACACCTTC. Together with reference TRBV30 and TRBJ1-2, the CDR3 gives the full variable domain: SQTIHQWPATLVQPVGSPLSLECTVEGTSNPNLYWYRQAAGRGLQLLFYSVGIGQISSEVPQNLSASRPQDRQFILSSKKLLLSDSGFYLCAWTPAGFGYGYTFGSGTRLTVV.

The chain links TRBV5-6 to TRBJ1-5; 7 positions match TRBD1. CDR1 and CDR2 from the germline V gene are SGHDT and YYEEEE. The CDR3 consists of 14 residues. V shed 3 bases, J shed 6 bases, and the junction held 6 bases outside the gene matches. The CDR3 coding sequence is TGTGCCAGCAGCTCGACAGGGTTGGGTCAGCCCCAGCATTTT. It codes for CASSSTGLGQPQHF.

The chain has TRBV6-6 and TRBJ1-2; a possible D gene is TRBD1 (6 bases). Germline V gene data show CDR1 as MNHNY and CDR2 as SVGAGI (reference sequence). Trimming cost V 5 bases and J 1 base, with 8 bases left between them. The length of the CDR3 is 13 residues. The CDR3 DNA is TGTGCCAGCAGTCGGACAGTTAACTATGGCTACACCTTC. Amino acids: CASSRTVNYGYTF.

The V gene is TRBV19, the J gene TRBJ1-5; no reliable D call. Germline lookup yields CDR1 LNHDA and CDR2 SQIVND (reference sequence). The length of the CDR3 is 13 residues. V gave up 5 bases and J gave up 0 bases, with 5 bases separating them. CDR3: CASSRVSNQPQHF. In DNA, the CDR3 is TGTGCCAGTAGTCGGGTTAGCAATCAGCCCCAGCATTTT.

The count of this clone is one. V usage is TRBV30 and J usage is TRBJ2-5; D is unclear. The length of the CDR3 is 16 residues. The V gene lost 0 bases and the J gene lost 0 bases, with 14 bases spanning the gap. From germline, CDR1 is GTSNPN and CDR2 SVGIG (reference sequence). The CDR3, as DNA: TGTGCCTGGAGTGTATTCAGGCAGAGAGACCAAGAGACCCAGTACTTC. Translating it yields CAWSVFRQRDQETQYF.

The chain employs TRBV6-1 and TRBJ2-7; 11 nucleotides match TRBD1. CDR3 length: 13 amino acids. Losses at the gene ends were 8 bases for V and 4 bases for J; bases not matched to a gene: 4. From germline, CDR1 is MNHNS and CDR2 SASEGT. In nucleotides, the CDR3 is TGTGCCAGCCGGACAGGGGGCGCTTACGAGCAGTACTTC. Protein sequence: CASRTGGAYEQYF.

The rearrangement joins TRBV11-2 to TRBJ2-3, with D perhaps TRBD1 (5 bases). Germline V gene sequence: CDR1 SGHAT, CDR2 FQNNGV. This CDR3 is 14 amino acids long. V lost 2 bases and J 6 bases, leaving 12 bases between the germline ends. This CDR3 reads CASSLQQAADTQYF. The CDR3 DNA sequence: TGTGCCAGCAGCTTACAACAGGCGGCGGATACGCAGTATTTT. Full variable domain (outside the CDR3, taken from reference TRBV11-2 and TRBJ2-3): EAGVAQSPRYKIIEKRQSVAFWCNPISGHATLYWYQQILGQGPKLLIQFQNNGVVDDSQLPKDRFSAERLKGVDSTLKIQPAKLEDSAVYLCASSLQQAADTQYFGPGTRLTVL.

V gene TRBV5-8 combines with J gene TRBJ2-2; 7 bases are shared with TRBD2. J lost 4 bases, V lost 3 bases, and 3 bases had no gene match. This CDR3 spans 14 amino acids. Germline V gene lookup returns CDR1 SGHTS and CDR2 YDEGEE. For the CDR3, the DNA is TGTGCCAGCAGCTGGGAGGGGCGCACCGGGGAGCTGTTTTTT. Translating gives CASSWEGRTGELFF.

This sequence joins TRBV7-8 and TRBJ1-2; 12 bases agree with TRBD1. CDR1 and CDR2 from the germline V gene are SGHVS and FQNEAQ. The CDR3 sequence is 17 residues long. Unmatched junction bases numbered 10, after V lost 6 bases and J lost 2 bases. The CDR3 DNA reads as TGTGCCAGCAGTCCAAGGGACAGGGGGCTATCAAACTATGGCTACACCTTC. Its translation: CASSPRDRGLSNYGYTF.

The chain couples TRBV30 to TRBJ2-7; TRBD1 matches at 8 bases. Per the germline V gene, CDR1 is GTSNPN and CDR2 is SVGIG (reference sequence). CDR3 length: 15 residues. V trimming: 4 bases; J trimming: 2 bases; junction bases outside the gene matches: 10. In DNA, the CDR3 is TGTGCCTGGACCGCCGAGGACAGGGCCCCCTACGAGCAGTACTTC. This codes for CAWTAEDRAPYEQYF.

This chain joins TRBV7-2 and TRBJ2-7; 8 bases align to TRBD1. The J segment lost 2 bases and the V segment lost 4 bases, leaving 4 bases of the junction unmatched. This CDR3 contains 14 residues. Germline lookup yields CDR1 SGHTA and CDR2 FQGNSA. Here the CDR3 reads CASSSDRGAYEQYF. The CDR3 DNA is TGTGCCAGCAGCTCTGACAGGGGCGCCTACGAGCAGTACTTC.

This rearrangement joins TRBV28 to TRBJ1-6; TRBD1 agrees at 9 bases. V trimming: 6 bases; J trimming: 9 bases; junction bases outside the gene matches: 3. The length of the CDR3 is 13 residues. Germline V CDR1 and CDR2: MDHEN, SYDVKM. CDR3 sequence reads: CASRDRGGSPLHF. The CDR3 DNA is TGTGCCAGCAGGGACAGGGGAGGTTCACCCCTCCACTTT.

This clone was counted once. The CDR3 sequence: CASSPGTATGELFF. CDR3 nucleotide sequence: TGTGCCAGCAGCCCTGGGACAGCCACCGGGGAGCTGTTTTTT. The rearrangement joins TRBV14 to TRBJ2-2; 7 bases line up with TRBD1. The CDR3 consists of 14 residues. Per germline, CDR1 SGHDN and CDR2 FVKESK. V dropped 4 bases and J dropped 4; count of bases not matched to a gene: 3.